This record looks at one T cell receptor beta chain sequence and its context. The V gene lost 2 bases and the J gene lost 1 base, with 18 bases spanning the gap. CDR3 length: 18 amino acids. The germline gives CDR1 KGHSH, CDR2 LQKENI. This sample is part of a study of T cell changes during pregnancy in multiple sclerosis. Data came from immunoSEQ multiplex PCR; TCRdb stores just in-frame clones and leaves some out. The sample carries some 46,000 clones, over 90% recorded once. The J gene is TRBJ1-5, the V gene TRBV18; D unclear. The clonotype comes from a female donor with multiple sclerosis, enrolled in a pregnancy study. The sequencing here drew on peripheral blood, taken in the third trimester of pregnancy. Here the CDR3 DNA reads TGTGCCAGCTCACCAGGGAGGGCGACCTCGAAGAGCAATCAGCCCCAGCATTTT. It is translated as CASSPGRATSKSNQPQHF.